What follows describes a single T cell receptor (beta chain). Under the authors' procedure: Nucleated cell number was recorded as an estimate derived from reference gene primer amplification. Method: immunoSEQ multiplex PCR; TCRdb's copy keeps in-frame clones and lacks some. V and J calls and clone size follow that table, whereas D and trimming were derived from the DNA. The table includes over 60,000 clones, over 85% detected once. V gave up 8 bases and J gave up 0 bases, with 20 bases separating them. The CDR3 length is 17 residues. Germline CDR1 and CDR2: ENHRY and SYGVKD. These data come from a study of blood T cell repertoires in COVID-19. Across the whole study: There were acute and convalescent COVID-19 samples, and they came from the United States, Italy and Spain. PBMCs, B-cell-depleted T cells, or T cells provided the cDNA or gDNA that made up the material.

The chain joins TRBV10-3 to TRBJ2-1; possibly TRBD2 for D (7 bases). The source is a human donor in a cohort sampled during active COVID-19. The specimen sequenced was peripheral blood. The CDR3 nucleotides read TGTGCCATCGGGGCGGGGGCCTTTAGTCTCTCCTACAATGAGCAGTTCTTC. Encoded protein: CAIGAGAFSLSYNEQFF.